The following is a T cell receptor (beta chain) sequence with its context. The source of the sample is a study of patients and donors after allogeneic stem cell transplantation. A single record per CDR3 protein comes from TCRdb applying MiXCR to the RT-PCR reads. The sample lists about 150,000 distinct CDR3 sequences; approximately 40% were seen once. The CDR3 loop spans 18 amino acids. Germline V gene sequence: CDR1 SGHVS, CDR2 FNYEAQ. The germline V and J ends were trimmed by 5 bases and 0 bases, with 21 bases remaining between them. The clonotype was recovered from a human donor who was either an allogeneic HSCT recipient or a stem cell or donor lymphocyte infusion donor (not recorded which). It is not recorded whose cells these are; they may come from a transplant donor. The sample was blood, either unsorted or a sorted T cell fraction (not recorded which). V is TRBV7-6 and J is TRBJ2-3, with D perhaps TRBD2 (6 bases). CDR3 protein: CASSHPGASASSTDTQYF. The CDR3 DNA reads as TGTGCCAGCAGCCACCCCGGGGCTAGCGCCAGTAGCACAGATACGCAGTATTTT.